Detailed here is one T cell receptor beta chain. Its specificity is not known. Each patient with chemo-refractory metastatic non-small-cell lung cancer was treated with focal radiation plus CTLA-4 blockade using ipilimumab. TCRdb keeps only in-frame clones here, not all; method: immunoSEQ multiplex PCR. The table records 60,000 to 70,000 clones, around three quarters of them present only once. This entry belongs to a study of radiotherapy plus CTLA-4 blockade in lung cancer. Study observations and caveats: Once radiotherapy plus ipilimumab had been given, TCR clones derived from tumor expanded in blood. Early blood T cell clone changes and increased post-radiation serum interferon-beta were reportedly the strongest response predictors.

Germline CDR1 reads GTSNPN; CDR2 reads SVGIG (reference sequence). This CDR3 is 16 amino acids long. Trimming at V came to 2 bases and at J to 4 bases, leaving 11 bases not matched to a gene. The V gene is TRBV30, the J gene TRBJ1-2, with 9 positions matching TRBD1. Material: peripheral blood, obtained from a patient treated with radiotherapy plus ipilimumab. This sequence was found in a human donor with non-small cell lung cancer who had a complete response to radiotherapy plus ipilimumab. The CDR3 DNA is TGTGCCTGGAGTCAATCTTCGGACAGGGGCGGCTATGGCTACACCTTC. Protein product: CAWSQSSDRGGYGYTF.